This record concerns one T cell receptor beta chain sequence. As yet, its antigen is unknown. Looked up from germline, CDR1 is MNHEY and CDR2 is SVGAGI. This CDR3 contains 12 residues. Trimming cost V 6 bases and J 12 bases, with 15 bases left between them. These data are taken from a study of siplizumab effects on memory and regulatory T cells. Study outcomes and limitations: The alloresponse seemed to draw substantially on naive T cells, which appeared more diverse than memory cells. Roughly 75-96% of dividing CD4+ or CD8+ clones were without an attributable naive or memory phenotype. Suppressive capability of dividing Tregs from siplizumab cultures went unverified. Alloreactive sequences traceable to unstimulated CD4+ memory cells were significantly reduced by siplizumab.

The table came from immunoSEQ multiplex PCR; TCRdb's copy has only in-frame clones and leaves some out. Altogether under 110,000 clones are present, around 90% being singletons, with the ten largest covering about 11%. The sequenced sample consisted of non-Treg CD4+ T cells sorted from blood. J is TRBJ2-1 and V is TRBV6-5; no definite D call. The source is a human donor in good health. The CDR3 nucleotides read TGTGCCAGCAGGGACCTCTCAGCCCGGCAGTTCTTC. It translates to CASRDLSARQFF.